A selection of T cell receptor beta chains follows, all from one sample in a study of T cell responses to AZD1222 COVID-19 vaccine. Sequencing was performed with immunoSEQ multiplex PCR; in TCRdb, only in-frame clones are kept and a portion is missing. There are over 85,000 clones in the sample; about 81% occur only once, and approximately 15% lies in the top ten. Here the sequenced sample was peripheral blood, taken 28 days after the second AZD1222 dose. The receptors stem from an adult who received the AZD1222 COVID-19 vaccine. CDR3s include the opening cysteine and the closing phenylalanine or tryptophan.

TRBV19	TRBJ1-1	CASSILGAEAFF
TRBV27	TRBJ2-3	CASSPGTADTQYF
TRBV6-5	TRBJ2-7	CASSQDRDYEQYF
TRBV19	TRBJ2-7	CASRPGLTFEEQYF
TRBV5-1	TRBJ2-5	CASSWVAGGQETQYF
TRBV5-1	TRBJ1-3	CASSPAGGRNTIYF
TRBV7-3	TRBJ2-1	CASSLNSRPTYNEQFF
TRBV2	TRBJ2-2	CASRVGQGNTGELFF
TRBV7-2	TRBJ1-4	CASSLVRGQGTNEKLFF
TRBV18	TRBJ2-7	CASSPVLEGREQYF
TRBV11-1	TRBJ1-1	CASSYRLGNTEAFF
TRBV6-5	TRBJ1-1	CASRGVLGGTEAFF
TRBV7-9	TRBJ1-5	CASSLGTGDYSNQPQHF
TRBV11-1	TRBJ1-1	CASSLGTGREAFF
TRBV27	TRBJ1-2	CASSSTPASGYTF
TRBV5-4	TRBJ2-3	CASSLRLGDADTQYF
TRBV7-2	TRBJ2-3	CASSSSGGRATDTQYF